This TCR beta chain was recorded in a study of blood T cell repertoires in COVID-19. Study-wide background: Whether acute or convalescent, the COVID-19 samples came from the United States, Italy and Spain. Sources were T cells, B-cell-depleted T cells, or PBMCs; the material itself was cDNA or gDNA.

In the authors' methods: Estimation of nucleated cell counts was performed using reference gene primer amplification. The data were produced by immunoSEQ multiplex PCR, yet TCRdb's version contains in-frame clones alone and is incomplete. The V and J calls and clone size are taken from that table; D and trimming were inferred from the DNA. The repertoire consists of 110,000 or so clones, with less than 90% occurring once and the leading ten covering around 4.1%. The CDR3 has 14 residues. V was clipped by 2 bases and J by 1 base, with 8 bases between them. The V gene's germline CDR1 is MDHEN and CDR2 SYDVKM.

The specimen sequenced was peripheral blood. This receptor was obtained from a middle-aged man with acute or convalescent COVID-19. The chain employs TRBV28 and TRBJ2-5; D call uncertain. The CDR3: CASSLMALQETQYF. CDR3 coding DNA: TGTGCCAGCAGTTTAATGGCCCTCCAAGAGACCCAGTACTTC.